Detailed here is one T cell receptor (beta chain). Between the trimmed V and J ends, which lost 0 bases and 5 bases, there was a span of 16 bases. The germline gives CDR1 MNHNY, CDR2 SVGAGI (reference sequence). The CDR3 runs 16 residues. The sample is drawn from a study of T-cell memory formation after mild COVID-19. Across the study: TCR clusters largely stayed donor specific.

Researchers used 5'RACE with constant-segment primers to make TCR alpha and TCR beta cDNA libraries that carry sample barcodes and UMIs. TCRdb reanalysed the 5' RACE reads using MiXCR and keeps one entry per CDR3 protein. The sample yields under 450,000 distinct CDR3 sequences, 20% to 25% seen once. Input material: PBMCs or a T cell subset sorted from them (not recorded which). The chain joins TRBV6-6 to TRBJ2-5, with D unresolved. The TCR was taken from a man younger than 35 who had mild COVID-19 (a few samples of this study predate the infection). Cell type and time point are not known. The CDR3 nucleotides read TGTGCCAGCAGTTACTCGGTTTGGGGTAGGGATGAGACCCAGTACTTC. This sequence encodes CASSYSVWGRDETQYF.